The 11 T cell receptor beta chains below come from one sample, sequenced in a study of control samples from healthy donors and cancer patients. TCRdb keeps only in-frame clones here, not all; method: immunoSEQ multiplex PCR. This table has more than 70,000 clones, 94% appearing once. The specimen sequenced was blood. The receptors were gathered from a woman aged 25-40 years in good health.

This sequence joins TRBV30 and TRBJ1-2; a weak D match, TRBD1 (6 bases). The CDR3 runs to 16 residues. Germline CDR1 reads GTSNPN; CDR2 reads SVGIG (reference sequence). V lost 1 base and J lost 0, with 15 bases in between. CDR3 nucleotides: TGTGCCTGGAGTGCTTCTCGGACAGTCCCTAACTATGGCTACACCTTC. As protein: CAWSASRTVPNYGYTF. Full variable domain (missing parts from reference TRBV30 and TRBJ1-2): SQTIHQWPATLVQPVGSPLSLECTVEGTSNPNLYWYRQAAGRGLQLLFYSVGIGQISSEVPQNLSASRPQDRQFILSSKKLLLSDSGFYLCAWSASRTVPNYGYTFGSGTRLTVV.

The rearrangement links TRBV2 to TRBJ1-2, with D unresolved. Germline V lookup: CDR1 SNHLY, CDR2 FYNNEI. Between the trimmed V and J ends, which lost 4 bases and 4 bases, there was a span of 16 bases. The CDR3 length is 15 residues. CDR3 loop: CASSAPGSGSYGYTF. The DNA for the CDR3 is TGTGCCAGCAGTGCCCCGGGGTCGGGGAGCTATGGCTACACCTTC.

This clone was seen just once. The gene calls are TRBV5-1 and TRBJ1-1; no firm D call. The V gene lost 3 bases and the J gene lost 8 bases, with 8 bases spanning the gap. The CDR3 sequence is 11 residues long. The germline V gene has CDR1 SGHRS and CDR2 YFSETQ. The CDR3: CASSSDVEAFF. The CDR3 DNA follows: TGCGCCAGCAGCTCGGACGTAGAAGCTTTCTTT.

The count of this clone is one. This chain connects TRBV28 to TRBJ2-7; 8 bases line up with TRBD1. Trimming cost V 5 bases and J 8 bases; bases outside gene matches: 11. CDR1 MDHEN and CDR2 SYDVKM come from the germline V gene. The CDR3 extends over 14 amino acids. The CDR3 reads CASSTQGAGRKQYF. CDR3 nucleotides: TGTGCCAGCAGTACCCAGGGGGCCGGGCGCAAGCAGTACTTC.

This chain joins TRBV10-2 and TRBJ1-6; 9 nucleotides agree with TRBD1. Trimming at V came to 4 bases and at J to 7 bases, leaving 2 bases not matched to a gene. The CDR3 sequence is 14 residues long. CDR1 and CDR2 (germline): WSHSY, SAAADI. Written as DNA, the CDR3 is TGCGCCAGCAGTGGTGGGACAGGGAATTCACCCCTCCACTTT. Protein product: CASSGGTGNSPLHF.

This sequence joins TRBV3-1 (or the pseudogene TRBV3-2) and TRBJ1-1, with unresolved D. V was shortened by 2 bases and J by 6 bases, with 10 bases between the two germline ends. The CDR3 has 13 residues. Per the germline V gene, CDR1 is LGHDT and CDR2 is YNNKEL (reference sequence). The CDR3 DNA is TGTGCCAGCAGCCAACACGGGGTGGCTGAAGCTTTCTTT. It is translated as CASSQHGVAEAFF.

This sequence joins TRBV11-1 and TRBJ1-6; 8 bases are a match to TRBD1. This CDR3 spans 15 amino acids. Germline V CDR1 and CDR2: SGHAT, FQDESV (reference sequence). J was trimmed by 9 bases and V by 6 bases; bases with no gene match: 10. The CDR3 bases are TGTGCCAGCAGGAACCCGGACAGGGACGGTTCACCCCTCCACTTT. Amino acids: CASRNPDRDGSPLHF.

The chain recombines TRBV7-2 with TRBJ2-7; 7 bases match TRBD1. J gave up 1 base and V 0 bases, and 12 bases lay outside the gene matches. CDR3 length equals 18 residues. Germline-derived CDR1 and CDR2 are SGHTA and FQGNSA. This CDR3 reads CASSLAASRGFSSYEQYF. The CDR3 DNA follows: TGTGCCAGCAGCTTAGCTGCGAGCAGGGGGTTTTCGTCCTACGAGCAGTACTTC. Full variable domain (missing parts from reference TRBV7-2 and TRBJ2-7): GAGVSQSPSNKVTEKGKDVELRCDPISGHTALYWYRQSLGQGLEFLIYFQGNSAPDKSGLPSDRFSAERTGGSVSTLTIQRTQQEDSAVYLCASSLAASRGFSSYEQYFGPGTRLTVT.

The genes are TRBV2 and TRBJ1-5; 8 bases agree with TRBD1. The CDR3 totals 13 residues. The trim removed 6 bases at V and 6 bases at J, leaving 4 bases unmatched. Germline V gene lookup returns CDR1 SNHLY and CDR2 FYNNEI. CDR3 coding DNA: TGTGCCAGCAGGGAACAGGGGGTTCAGCCCCAGCATTTT. Encoded protein: CASREQGVQPQHF. Variable domain in full (rest from reference TRBV2 and TRBJ1-5): EPEVTQTPSHQVTQMGQEVILRCVPISNHLYFYWYRQILGQKVEFLVSFYNNEISEKSEIFDDQFSVERPDGSNFTLKIRSTKLEDSAMYFCASREQGVQPQHFGDGTRLSIL.

This chain connects TRBV28 to TRBJ2-5; D is perhaps TRBD1 or TRBD2 (6 bases each). Trimming cost V 5 bases and J 4 bases, with 14 bases left between them. Per the germline V gene, CDR1 is MDHEN and CDR2 is SYDVKM. CDR3 length: 14 residues. The CDR3 here is CASSLSGAGETQYF. The DNA of the CDR3 is TGTGCCAGCAGTCTATCGGGGGCGGGAGAGACCCAGTACTTC.

The chain couples TRBV10-2 to TRBJ1-5, with D uncertain. V was trimmed by 4 bases and J by 0 bases, leaving 10 bases between them. This CDR3 is built from 15 residues. Germline CDR1 reads WSHSY; CDR2 reads SAAADI. The CDR3 here is CASSVKFFSNQPQHF. The CDR3 DNA sequence: TGCGCCAGCAGTGTGAAGTTTTTTAGCAATCAGCCCCAGCATTTT.